Listed here is a single T cell receptor beta chain. Unique molecular identifiers featured in how the TCRbeta library was prepared. TCRdb reprocessed the PCR reads via MiXCR and lists one record per CDR3 protein. The sample gives roughly 220,000 distinct CDR3 sequences, more than 10% of which show up once; over 2.5% is in the top ten. Germline loops: CDR1 SNHLY, CDR2 FYNNEI. Trimming stripped 9 bases from V and 6 bases from J, with 9 bases between. The CDR3 is made up of 12 amino acids. This specimen comes from a study of T-cell reconstitution after alpha-beta-depleted transplantation in children. The chain is built from TRBV2 and TRBJ2-6; weak D call: TRBD1 (5 bases). This specimen was PBMCs from the stem cell graft donor, taken from the stem cell graft. The receptor was derived from a human donor who donated a stem cell graft to a child with acute lymphoblastic leukemia. The CDR3 nucleotides read TGTGCCAGTAAGGGGTTGGCCAACGTCCTGACTTTC. Residues: CASKGLANVLTF.